Shown below are 23 T cell receptor beta chains from a single sample sequenced in a study of neurological immune-mediated disorders. In TCRdb, the 5' RACE reads were re-called with MiXCR into one record per CDR3 protein. The sample yields tens of thousands of distinct CDR3 sequences, approximately 14% seen once. Sequencing input: PBMCs. These receptor sequences come from a woman aged 50 to 65 with HTLV-1-associated myelopathy (HAM/TSP).

This clonotype was detected many times. The chain links TRBV7-9 to TRBJ2-1; 10 bases agree with TRBD1. Per the germline V gene, CDR1 is SEHNR and CDR2 is FQNEAQ (reference sequence). This CDR3 is 16 amino acids long. Unmatched junction bases numbered 10, after V lost 5 bases and J lost 6 bases. CDR3 nucleotide sequence: TGTGCCAGCAGCAAAACGGGACAGGGGATAAGCAATGAGCAGTTCTTC. Protein: CASSKTGQGISNEQFF.

This clonotype was seen at least ten times. The chain has TRBV7-9 and TRBJ2-3; 9 bases map to TRBD1. The germline CDR1 and CDR2 sequences are SEHNR and FQNEAQ (reference sequence). With 4 bases clipped from V and 4 bases from J, the junction kept 9 bases outside the gene matches. The CDR3 sequence is 16 residues long. Here the CDR3 reads CASSSFTGGLADTQYF. In DNA form, the CDR3 reads TGTGCCAGCAGCTCATTCACAGGGGGCCTCGCAGATACGCAGTATTTT.

This clonotype was seen many times. V gene TRBV12-3 or TRBV12-4 combines with J gene TRBJ2-3; the D gene is possibly TRBD2 (6 bases). The CDR3 length is 16 residues. Trimming removed 3 bases from V and 0 bases from J, with 13 bases in between. CDR3 residues: CASSFFPGGSTDTQYF. CDR3 coding DNA: TGTGCCAGCAGTTTTTTTCCTGGGGGGAGCACAGATACGCAGTATTTT.

This clonotype has at least ten counts. This rearrangement joins TRBV7-2 to TRBJ2-1; D remains unclear. Germline V gives CDR1 SGHTA, CDR2 FQGNSA. The CDR3 has 12 amino acids. V lost 2 bases and J lost 8, with 7 bases in between. The CDR3 loop is CASSLSVYEQFF. The CDR3 bases are TGTGCCAGCAGCTTATCAGTATATGAGCAGTTCTTC.

This clonotype was seen many times. This sequence joins TRBV20-1 and TRBJ2-3; 11 bases are shared with TRBD1. The CDR3 extends over 16 amino acids. Looked up from germline, CDR1 is DFQATT and CDR2 is SNEGSKA (reference sequence). Trimming took 3 bases from V and 6 from J; bases not matched to a gene: 11. CDR3 loop: CSARPTGTGGFDTQYF. The CDR3 bases are TGCAGTGCTAGGCCCACCGGGACAGGGGGTTTCGATACGCAGTATTTT.

This clonotype was counted many times. The chain has TRBV6-2 or TRBV6-3 and TRBJ2-1; 9 positions match TRBD1. V was clipped by 5 bases and J by 16 bases; unmatched bases: 15. The CDR3 is 14 amino acids. From germline, CDR1 is MNHEY and CDR2 SVGEGT. CDR3 in DNA: TGTGCCAGCAGTCTAAATACCTACAGGGGGCAGGGTTTCTTC. Its protein product is CASSLNTYRGQGFF.

This clonotype was detected many times. The chain carries TRBV27 and TRBJ1-5; D remains ambiguous. Germline V CDR1 and CDR2: MNHEY, SMNVEV (reference sequence). The CDR3 extends over 13 amino acids. The V gene lost 3 bases and the J gene lost 2 bases, with 5 bases spanning the gap. This chain's CDR3 is CASSFVGNQPQHF. CDR3 in DNA: TGTGCCAGCAGTTTCGTCGGCAATCAGCCCCAGCATTTT.

This clonotype showed up many times. The J gene is TRBJ2-7, the V gene TRBV28, with D possibly being TRBD2 (6 bases). CDR1 is MDHEN and CDR2 is SYDVKM in the germline V gene. This CDR3 region has 15 residues. The V gene lost 4 bases and the J gene lost 3 bases, with 16 bases spanning the gap. In nucleotides, the CDR3 is TGTGCCAGCAGTTCCCCCGGGACTTCCCGCTACGAGCAGTACGTC. Translation: CASSSPGTSRYEQYV.

This clonotype was counted many times. The V call is TRBV20-1, the J call TRBJ1-1, with TRBD1 matching over 8 bases. After removal of 2 bases from V and 11 bases from J, the junction contained 10 bases not matched to a gene. Germline CDR1 DFQATT, CDR2 SNEGSKA (reference sequence). The CDR3 extends over 13 amino acids. CDR3 sequence reads: CSARPGTGLGAFF. The CDR3 DNA is TGCAGTGCTAGACCCGGGACAGGCCTTGGGGCTTTCTTT.

This clonotype has at least ten counts. The chain combines TRBV20-1 with TRBJ1-2, with D possibly TRBD1 on 5 matching bases. V dropped 5 bases and J dropped 4 bases, with 17 bases sitting between them. The germline gives CDR1 DFQATT, CDR2 SNEGSKA (reference sequence). The length of the CDR3 is 14 residues. In nucleotides, the CDR3 is TGCAGTGCTTTCTGGGGGGGTGGTGGCTATGGCTACACCTTC. Residues: CSAFWGGGGYGYTF.

This clonotype has ten or more counts. J is TRBJ2-7 and V is TRBV2, with no clear D. This CDR3 has 16 residues. The germline V and J ends were trimmed by 0 bases and 0 bases, with 12 bases remaining between them. CDR1 is SNHLY, CDR2 FYNNEI, per germline. The CDR3 DNA follows: TGTGCCAGCAGTGAAGCGGGGTCCGCTAGCTCCTACGAGCAGTACTTC. Translation: CASSEAGSASSYEQYF.

The table lists this clonotype with many counts. The chain has TRBV28 and TRBJ2-2; 7 positions match TRBD1. Unmatched junction bases numbered 3, after V lost 4 bases and J lost 4 bases. The CDR3 spans 14 residues. Germline lookup yields CDR1 MDHEN and CDR2 SYDVKM. CDR3 in amino acids: CASSSPGGTGELFF. The CDR3 region has the DNA TGTGCCAGCAGTTCTCCAGGGGGCACCGGGGAGCTGTTTTTT.

This clonotype is medium-sized (0.01 to 0.1%). The chain combines TRBV12-3 or TRBV12-4 with TRBJ1-6; possibly TRBD1 for D (6 bases). CDR3 length equals 14 residues. The V end was cut by 8 bases, the J end by 7 bases, with 15 bases between. This chain's CDR3 is CASSPDSLNSPLHF. DNA for the CDR3: TGTGCCAGCTCCCCGGACAGTCTAAATTCACCCCTCCACTTT.

The table lists this clonotype with many counts. The genes are TRBV9 and TRBJ2-1, with a tentative D call TRBD1 (6 bases). The V gene lost 2 bases and the J gene lost 8 bases, with 14 bases spanning the gap. CDR3 length: 14 residues. Germline V gene sequence: CDR1 SGDLS, CDR2 YYNGEE. CDR3 bases: TGTGCCAGCAGCGTGGGTTCAGGGGATCATGAGCAGTTCTTC. It codes for CASSVGSGDHEQFF.

This clonotype came up many times. The V call is TRBV7-2, the J call TRBJ1-5; possibly TRBD1 for D (5 bases). The CDR3 is 15 amino acids. Germline CDR1 reads SGHTA; CDR2 reads FQGNSA. Trimming cost V 1 base and J 3 bases, with 10 bases left between them. CDR3 protein: CASSLEGRTNQPQHF. The CDR3 DNA follows: TGTGCCAGCAGCTTAGAGGGGCGGACCAATCAGCCCCAGCATTTT.

There are a few counts of this clonotype. V and J are TRBV7-2 and TRBJ2-1; 9 bases line up with TRBD2. J was trimmed by 7 bases and V by 4 bases; bases with no gene match: 8. Germline V gene lookup returns CDR1 SGHTA and CDR2 FQGNSA. The CDR3 contains 15 residues. The CDR3 region has the DNA TGTGCCAGCAGCTGGGGCGGGGGGGTAGGTAATGAGCAGTTCTTC. It is translated as CASSWGGGVGNEQFF. The full variable domain, its missing parts supplied by reference TRBV7-2 and TRBJ2-1, is GAGVSQSPSNKVTEKGKDVELRCDPISGHTALYWYRQSLGQGLEFLIYFQGNSAPDKSGLPSDRFSAERTGGSVSTLTIQRTQQEDSAVYLCASSWGGGVGNEQFFGPGTRLTVL.

This clonotype was seen repeatedly, ten times or more. The rearrangement links TRBV9 to TRBJ2-3, with TRBD2 as a possible D gene (5 bases). V was trimmed by 3 bases and J by 1 base, leaving 12 bases between them. The CDR3 contains 15 residues. Looked up from germline, CDR1 is SGDLS and CDR2 is YYNGEE. CDR3: CASSGASAGTDTQYF. CDR3 bases: TGTGCCAGCAGCGGAGCGTCAGCGGGCACAGATACGCAGTATTTT.

This clonotype was seen at least ten times. V usage is TRBV10-3 and J usage is TRBJ2-2, with TRBD1 identical over 11 bases. The CDR3 extends over 17 amino acids. J was trimmed by 7 bases and V by 5 bases; bases with no gene match: 12. Germline CDR1 ENHRY, CDR2 SYGVKD. The CDR3 here is CAISPLSGQGASGELFF. For the CDR3, the DNA is TGTGCCATCAGTCCCCTAAGCGGACAGGGGGCTAGCGGGGAGCTGTTTTTT.

This clonotype was found many times. The chain combines TRBV4-2 with TRBJ2-7; 14 nucleotides line up with TRBD2. The CDR3 is 13 residues long. Looked up from germline, CDR1 is LGHNA and CDR2 is YNFKEQ. The CDR3, as DNA: TGTGCTACTGGACTAGCGGGAGGTGTCGAGCAGTACTTC. It encodes CATGLAGGVEQYF.

About this clonotype itself: One junction end disagrees with the germline gene, perhaps due to a read error. V is TRBV9 and J is TRBJ2-2; 7 bases agree with TRBD1. This CDR3 is built from 17 residues. The V gene's germline CDR1 is SGDLS and CDR2 YYNGEE. CDR3: CASSILDGTVQSGELLF. The DNA for the CDR3 is TGTGCCAGCAGCATCCTCGACGGGACAGTGCAATCCGGGGAGCTGCTTTTT.

Many counts were recorded for this clonotype. The V and J genes are TRBV13 and TRBJ1-6; 8 bases map to TRBD1. The CDR3 is 15 amino acids. V dropped 5 bases and J dropped 9; count of bases not matched to a gene: 9. Germline loops: CDR1 PRHDT, CDR2 FYEKMQ (reference sequence). CDR3 in amino acids: CASSNTQGGRSPLHF. CDR3 coding DNA: TGTGCCAGCAGCAATACACAGGGGGGTCGTTCACCCCTCCACTTT.

This chain joins TRBV24-1 and TRBJ2-3; D gene unclear. Germline CDR1 KGHDR, CDR2 SFDVKD. This CDR3 has 13 amino acids. V was cut by 9 bases and J by 1 base, with 10 bases left in between. This CDR3 reads CATGPRGTDTQYF. CDR3 sequence (DNA): TGTGCCACCGGACCTAGGGGCACAGATACGCAGTATTTT.

This clonotype occurred many times. CDR3 residues: CASSPGGQIEEQFF. DNA for the CDR3: TGTGCCAGCAGTCCGGGGGGCCAAATTGAGGAGCAGTTCTTC. This chain joins TRBV12-3 or TRBV12-4 and TRBJ2-1, with D possibly being TRBD2 (7 bases). Trimming removed 5 bases at V and 10 bases at J, with 18 bases between. The CDR3 is made up of 14 amino acids.